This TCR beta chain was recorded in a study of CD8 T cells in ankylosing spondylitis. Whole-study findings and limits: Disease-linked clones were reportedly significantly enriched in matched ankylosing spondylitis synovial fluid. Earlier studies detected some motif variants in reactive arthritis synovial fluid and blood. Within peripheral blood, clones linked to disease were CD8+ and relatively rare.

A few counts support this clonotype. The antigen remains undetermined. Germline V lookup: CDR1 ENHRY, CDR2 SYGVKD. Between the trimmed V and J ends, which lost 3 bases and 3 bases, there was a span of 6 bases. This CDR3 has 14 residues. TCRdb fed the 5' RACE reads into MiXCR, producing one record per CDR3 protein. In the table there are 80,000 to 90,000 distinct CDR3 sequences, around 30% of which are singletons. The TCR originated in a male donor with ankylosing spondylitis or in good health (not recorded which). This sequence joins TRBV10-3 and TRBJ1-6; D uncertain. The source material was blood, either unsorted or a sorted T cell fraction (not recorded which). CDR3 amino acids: CAISEDGYNSPLHF. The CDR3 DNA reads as TGTGCCATCAGTGAAGACGGCTATAATTCACCCCTCCACTTT.